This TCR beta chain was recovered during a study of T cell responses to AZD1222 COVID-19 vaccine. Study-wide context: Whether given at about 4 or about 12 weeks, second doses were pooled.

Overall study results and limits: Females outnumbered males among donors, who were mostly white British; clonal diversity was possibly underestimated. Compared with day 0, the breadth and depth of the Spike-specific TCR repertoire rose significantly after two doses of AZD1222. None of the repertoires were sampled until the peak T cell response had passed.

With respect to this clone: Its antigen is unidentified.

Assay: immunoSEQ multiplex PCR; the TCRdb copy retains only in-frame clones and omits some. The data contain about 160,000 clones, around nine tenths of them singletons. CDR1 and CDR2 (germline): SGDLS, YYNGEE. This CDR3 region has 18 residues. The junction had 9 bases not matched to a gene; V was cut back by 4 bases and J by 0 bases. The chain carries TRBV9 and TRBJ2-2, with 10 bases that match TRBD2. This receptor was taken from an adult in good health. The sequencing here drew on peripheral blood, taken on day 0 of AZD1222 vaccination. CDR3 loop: CASSFRAGGHPNTGELFF. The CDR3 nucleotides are TGTGCCAGCAGCTTCCGAGCGGGAGGGCACCCGAACACCGGGGAGCTGTTTTTT.